The 30 T cell receptor beta chains given below trace back to one sample, sequenced in a study of post-analysis software for immune sequencing data. For these receptors, no antigen is known. Every TCR beta cDNA library bore unique molecular identifiers. Each CDR3 protein is one row after TCRdb ran MiXCR on the PCR reads. The sample includes 380,000 or so distinct CDR3 sequences, roughly 38% of them seen just once. Study observations and caveats: Elevated frequency relative to controls characterized four or five TRBV segments in patients, TRBV5-6, TRBV5-1 and TRBV20-1 among them.

Specimen: blood. The source is a girl aged 5-17 years with multiple sclerosis.

The rearrangement uses TRBV6-6 and TRBJ1-4; unclear D gene. Trimming pared 6 bases from V and 7 bases from J, leaving 12 bases between. Per germline, CDR1 MNHNY and CDR2 SVGAGI (reference sequence). This CDR3 has 13 amino acids. The CDR3 here is CASSSGRGEKLFF. CDR3 coding DNA: TGTGCCAGCAGCTCCGGACGGGGTGAAAAACTGTTTTTT.

This clonotype was picked up a small number of times. V and J are TRBV5-1 and TRBJ2-1; D may correspond to TRBD1 or TRBD2 (7 bases each). Germline-derived CDR1 and CDR2 are SGHRS and YFSETQ. This CDR3 comprises 14 residues. Trimming removed 1 base at V and 7 bases at J, with 12 bases between. CDR3 sequence: CASSLPGGDNEQFF. The CDR3 DNA sequence: TGCGCCAGCAGCTTGCCAGGGGGGGATAATGAGCAGTTCTTC.

The chain employs TRBV6-1 and TRBJ2-3; possibly TRBD1 or TRBD2 for D (6 bases each). Trimming removed 4 bases at V and 3 bases at J, with 20 bases between. There are 17 residues in the CDR3. Germline CDR1 MNHNS, CDR2 SASEGT. This CDR3 is CASSATKGGFGTDTQYF. The CDR3 DNA reads TGTGCCAGCAGTGCAACCAAGGGGGGTTTTGGAACAGATACGCAGTATTTT.

This clonotype came up a few times. V is TRBV7-3 and J is TRBJ2-1; the match to TRBD2 covers 9 bases. Losses at the gene ends were 6 bases for V and 1 base for J; bases not matched to a gene: 7. Germline CDR1 is SGHTA and CDR2 is FQGTGA. This CDR3 is built from 16 residues. The CDR3 is CASSISGGRSYNEQFF. The CDR3 DNA sequence: TGTGCCAGCAGTATTAGCGGGGGAAGATCCTACAATGAGCAGTTCTTC.

V gene TRBV18 combines with J gene TRBJ2-6; D gene unclear. This CDR3 region has 16 residues. V shed 2 bases and J shed 0 bases, with 8 bases lying between them. The germline V gene has CDR1 KGHSH and CDR2 LQKENI. The CDR3 bases are TGTGCCAGCTCACCAGGGCACCACTCTGGGGCCAACGTCCTGACTTTC. This codes for CASSPGHHSGANVLTF.

A few counts support this clonotype. The rearrangement links TRBV6-2 or TRBV6-3 to TRBJ2-3; D possibly corresponds to TRBD2 (6 bases). Looked up from germline, CDR1 is MNHEY and CDR2 is SVGEGT. The CDR3 extends over 17 amino acids. Trimming shortened V by 4 bases and J by 2 bases, and 19 bases separated the two germline ends. This chain's CDR3 is CASSFLSVTRATDTQYF. DNA of the CDR3: TGTGCCAGCAGTTTTCTTTCGGTGACTAGGGCCACAGATACGCAGTATTTT.

The V call is TRBV7-9, the J call TRBJ2-3; D unresolved. The CDR3 runs to 15 residues. Trimming removed 8 bases at V and 0 bases at J, with 15 bases between. Germline assignment: CDR1 SEHNR and CDR2 FQNEAQ (reference sequence). CDR3 loop: CASRPDGFSTDTQYF. The CDR3 DNA follows: TGTGCCAGCCGTCCGGACGGATTTAGCACAGATACGCAGTATTTT.

V and J are TRBV27 and TRBJ2-7; D remains ambiguous. This CDR3 region has 15 residues. Between the trimmed V and J ends, which lost 2 bases and 2 bases, there was a span of 13 bases. Germline values: CDR1 MNHEY, CDR2 SMNVEV (reference sequence). In DNA, the CDR3 is TGTGCCAGCAGTTTAAGGTTTGGCGGCCCCTACGAGCAGTACTTC. Translated, it gives CASSLRFGGPYEQYF.

This chain uses TRBV7-3 with TRBJ2-3, with a tentative D call TRBD1 (5 bases). The CDR3 loop spans 15 amino acids. Germline CDR1 is SGHTA and CDR2 is FQGTGA. Deletions cut 4 bases from V and 0 bases from J, with 11 bases between. The CDR3 region is CASSSWGGSTDTQYF. CDR3 DNA sequence: TGTGCCAGCAGCTCATGGGGCGGAAGCACAGATACGCAGTATTTT.

V gene TRBV20-1 combines with J gene TRBJ2-5; 7 bases map to TRBD1. V shed 3 bases and J 5 bases; nucleotides not matched to a gene: 6. Germline loops: CDR1 DFQATT, CDR2 SNEGSKA (reference sequence). This CDR3 has 13 residues. CDR3 nucleotides: TGCAGTGCTAGGGGACAGCATGTCGAGACCCAGTACTTC. Protein product: CSARGQHVETQYF.

This clonotype was detected a few times. The chain combines TRBV12-3 or TRBV12-4 with TRBJ1-2; 8 bases fit TRBD1. After removal of 4 bases from V and 3 bases from J, the junction contained 7 bases not matched to a gene. This CDR3 spans 15 amino acids. CDR3 protein: CASSSPGTGYYGYTF. CDR3 nucleotide sequence: TGTGCCAGCAGTTCCCCCGGGACAGGATACTATGGCTACACCTTC.

The table lists this clonotype with a few counts. The V call is TRBV6-5, the J call TRBJ2-7; D might be TRBD1 (6 bases). Germline CDR1 MNHEY, CDR2 SVGAGI. The length of the CDR3 is 14 residues. V lost 6 bases to trimming and J lost 3 bases, with 15 bases between them. CDR3 in amino acids: CASSRIEQGYEQYF. The CDR3 nucleotides are TGTGCCAGCAGCCGTATCGAACAGGGCTACGAGCAGTACTTC.

The V gene is TRBV7-2, the J gene TRBJ2-5; tentative D call: TRBD2 (6 bases). The DNA end favors TRBJ2-7, so the J call may be wrong. Germline V CDR1 and CDR2: SGHTA, FQGNSA. The length of the CDR3 is 16 residues. CDR3 protein: CASSLARTGGAYEQYF. CDR3 bases: TGTGCCAGCAGCTTAGCGAGGACTGGCGGGGCCTACGAGCAGTACTTC.

This clonotype was picked up a small number of times. This rearrangement joins TRBV6-5 to TRBJ2-5; maybe TRBD2 (5 bases). V was trimmed by 8 bases and J by 5 bases, leaving 15 bases between them. The length of the CDR3 is 13 residues. Germline CDR1 reads MNHEY; CDR2 reads SVGAGI. The CDR3 is CASASGSRETQYF. In DNA, the CDR3 is TGTGCCAGCGCGTCGGGGTCGAGGGAGACCCAGTACTTC.

The chain recombines TRBV7-2 with TRBJ2-4; 11 bases agree with TRBD2. The DNA end is more similar to TRBJ2-7, so the J call may be wrong. The CDR3 is made up of 18 amino acids. Germline values: CDR1 SGHTA, CDR2 FQGNSA. In DNA form, the CDR3 reads TGTGCCAGCAGCCCGCACGCCGGGACTAGCGGAGTTGCCTACGAGCAGTACTTC. It yields the protein CASSPHAGTSGVAYEQYF.

This clonotype was seen a few times. The chain uses TRBV20-1 and TRBJ2-3; TRBD2 matches 7 bases. Germline CDR1 is DFQATT and CDR2 is SNEGSKA (reference sequence). The CDR3 loop spans 14 amino acids. V shed 6 bases, J shed 5 bases, and the junction held 11 bases outside the gene matches. The CDR3 nucleotides are TGCAGTGCCCGGGACTACCAGTACGAAGATACGCAGTATTTT. Translating it yields CSARDYQYEDTQYF.

The genes are TRBV29-1 and TRBJ2-1; 7 nucleotides align to TRBD1. V lost 2 bases, J lost 3 bases, and 7 bases stayed unmatched. The V gene's germline CDR1 is SQVTM and CDR2 ANQGSEA. There are 15 residues in the CDR3. The CDR3 bases are TGCAGCGTTGAAAGGGCAGGGGGTTACTACAATGAGCAGTTCTTC. This translates into CSVERAGGYYNEQFF.

The chain couples TRBV6-2 or TRBV6-3 to TRBJ1-1; D is undetermined. This CDR3 region has 16 residues. Germline CDR1 MNHEY, CDR2 SVGEGT. The ends were cut back, 6 bases at V and 4 bases at J, with 21 bases in the middle. This CDR3 reads CASSSSQLTEGTEAFF. Here the CDR3 DNA reads TGTGCCAGCAGCAGCTCCCAGCTAACAGAGGGCACTGAAGCTTTCTTT.

Worth noting for this clonotype: The junction differs from germline at one of its ends, possibly a read error. This sequence joins TRBV7-7 and TRBJ2-1; TRBD2 agrees at 9 bases. The CDR3 runs to 15 residues. Germline CDR1 SSHAT, CDR2 FNYEAQ (reference sequence). The CDR3 spells CASSLWASGNNGQFF. CDR3 in DNA: TGTGCTAGCAGCTTATGGGCTAGCGGGAACAATGGGCAGTTCTTC. The whole variable domain, remainder taken from reference TRBV7-7 and TRBJ2-1, is GAGVSQSPRYKVTKRGQDVTLRCDPISSHATLYWYQQALGQGPEFLTYFNYEAQPDKSGLPSDRFSAERPEGSISTLTIQRTEQRDSAMYRCASSLWASGNNGQFFGPGTRLTVL.

This chain uses TRBV7-8 with TRBJ2-3; tentatively, D is TRBD1 or TRBD2 (6 bases each). Between the trimmed V and J ends, which lost 7 bases and 6 bases, there was a span of 20 bases. Germline V gives CDR1 SGHVS, CDR2 FQNEAQ. This CDR3 has 15 amino acids. The CDR3: CASTRGDLFLDTQYF. The CDR3 DNA reads TGTGCCAGCACAAGGGGGGACCTCTTTTTGGATACGCAGTATTTT.

There are a few counts of this clonotype. V usage is TRBV19 and J usage is TRBJ2-6; D remains ambiguous. V was trimmed by 5 bases and J by 2 bases, leaving 7 bases between them. The germline gives CDR1 LNHDA, CDR2 SQIVND (reference sequence). The CDR3 length is 14 residues. CDR3 sequence reads: CASSLPPGANVLTF. The CDR3 DNA is TGTGCCAGTAGTCTTCCCCCTGGGGCCAACGTCCTGACTTTC.

On this clonotype: This may come from a read error, since a much larger clone is one base off. This chain uses TRBV6-5 with TRBJ2-6; D possibly corresponds to TRBD1 (6 bases). This CDR3 contains 19 residues. Germline values: CDR1 MNHEY, CDR2 SVGAGI. The CDR3 nucleotides read TGTGCCAGCAGTTATTACTCGGGGACACAGAGCTCTGGGGCCAGCGTCCTGACTTTC. It yields the protein CASSYYSGTQSSGASVLTF.

The chain is built from TRBV20-1 and TRBJ2-3; tentatively, D is TRBD1 (6 bases). The CDR3 runs to 12 residues. Germline values: CDR1 DFQATT, CDR2 SNEGSKA (reference sequence). V was pared by 8 bases and J by 2 bases, with 11 bases between. The CDR3, as DNA: TGCAGTATTCGACAGGCCACAGATACGCAGTATTTT. As protein: CSIRQATDTQYF.

This chain joins TRBV5-4 and TRBJ2-3; the match to TRBD2 covers 7 bases. V shed 6 bases, J shed 2 bases, and the junction held 12 bases outside the gene matches. The V gene's germline CDR1 is SGHNT and CDR2 YYREEE (reference sequence). The CDR3 is 16 residues long. CDR3 nucleotides: TGTGCCAGCAAAAAGGGAATGGGAGGGATCACAGATACGCAGTATTTT. Translating gives CASKKGMGGITDTQYF.

This clonotype was counted a few times. The chain joins TRBV6-2 or TRBV6-3 to TRBJ2-7, with D possibly being TRBD2 (6 bases). The CDR3 has 15 residues. V lost 0 bases to trimming and J lost 2 bases, with 11 bases between them. Germline assignment: CDR1 MNHEY and CDR2 SVGEGT. CDR3 nucleotide sequence: TGTGCCAGCAGTTACTCGAATCGCGGGACCTACGAGCAGTACTTC. Translation: CASSYSNRGTYEQYF.

Turning to this clonotype: One end of the junction does not line up with germline, which may come from a read error. The J gene is TRBJ2-6, the V gene TRBV20-1; D possibly corresponds to TRBD2 (7 bases). Looked up from germline, CDR1 is DFQATT and CDR2 is SNEGSKA (reference sequence). CDR3 length: 18 residues. The chain's CDR3 is CSARGRRGGSSGANVLAF. The CDR3 DNA sequence: TGCAGTGCTAGAGGTCGGAGGGGGGGGTCCTCTGGGGCCAACGTCCTGGCTTTC.

The V and J genes are TRBV20-1 and TRBJ2-1, with 11 bases identical to TRBD2. Trimming removed 5 bases from V and 5 bases from J; junction bases left unmatched: 5. This CDR3 is 14 amino acids long. Germline assignment: CDR1 DFQATT and CDR2 SNEGSKA (reference sequence). CDR3 in amino acids: CSARLAGRNNEQFF. CDR3 sequence (DNA): TGCAGTGCTCGACTAGCGGGGAGAAACAATGAGCAGTTCTTC.

This clonotype appeared a few times. V is TRBV3-1 and J is TRBJ2-5, with 10 bases matching TRBD1. The J call is in doubt because the DNA end fits TRBJ2-7 better. CDR3 length equals 17 residues. Germline CDR1 reads LGHDT; CDR2 reads YNNKEL (reference sequence). The CDR3 DNA follows: TGTGCCAGCCGCCCTAGCTGGGGGACAGGGGTCTCCTACGAGCAGTACTTC. The encoded protein is CASRPSWGTGVSYEQYF.

The chain couples TRBV12-3 or TRBV12-4 to TRBJ2-3; 9 bases match TRBD2. The CDR3 runs 15 residues. V shed 7 bases, J shed 2 bases, and the junction held 7 bases outside the gene matches. CDR3 sequence (DNA): TGTGCCAGCATCTTAGCGGGGGACCTCACAGATACGCAGTATTTT. This translates into CASILAGDLTDTQYF.

This clonotype was seen a single time. This chain uses TRBV7-9 with TRBJ1-1; D gene ambiguous. Trimming shortened V by 4 bases and J by 1 base, and 10 bases separated the two germline ends. The V gene's germline CDR1 is SEHNR and CDR2 FQNEAQ (reference sequence). This CDR3 contains 14 residues. CDR3: CASSSTPGNTEAFF. The CDR3 bases are TGTGCCAGCAGCTCAACCCCAGGGAACACTGAAGCTTTCTTT.